This T cell receptor beta chain was recorded in a study of blood T cell repertoires in COVID-19. As for the study in general: PBMCs, B-cell-depleted T cells, or T cells were the source of the cDNA or gDNA that made up the material.

Looked up from germline, CDR1 is MGHDK and CDR2 is SYGVNS. The CDR3 contains 14 residues. V was trimmed by 5 bases and J by 4 bases, leaving 14 bases between them. In the study's own analysis: It was from reference gene primer amplification that nucleated cell counts were estimated. The protocol was immunoSEQ multiplex PCR, while the TCRdb copy is restricted to in-frame clones and leaves out a portion. That table furnishes V, J and clone size, whereas the DNA furnished D and trimming. The data show some 56,000 clones, 86% seen once. This clone was observed a single time. The chain couples TRBV25-1 to TRBJ1-2, with D unresolved. The sample consisted of peripheral blood. The source of this sequence is a woman older than 75 with acute or convalescent COVID-19. CDR3 sequence (DNA): TGTGCCAGCAGTCCCCGCGGACTCTTCTATGGCTACACCTTC. Translating it yields CASSPRGLFYGYTF.